This TCR beta chain comes out of a study of beta chain features in type 1 diabetes. General observations from the study: TCRB CDR3 length was moderately but significantly reduced in all four CD4+ subsets of Type 1 diabetes patients.

CDR1 and CDR2 from the germline V gene are SGHRS and YFSETQ. V lost 4 bases and J lost 6; bases outside the gene matches: 11. This CDR3 is built from 16 residues. Of note for this clone: Antigen: not known.

Reverse transcription of all isolated RNA meant that expressed TCRB transcripts were sequenced. Method: immunoSEQ multiplex PCR; TCRdb's copy keeps in-frame clones and lacks some. The sample contains about 160,000 clones, approximately 8.4% of which appear only once. Blood was drawn once from each donor into heparinised tubes. The draws averaged about 0.11 L. CD45RO/CCR7/CD25/CD127/CD95/CD27 sorting isolated CD4+ naive, central memory, regulatory and stem cell-like memory cells. The clonotype originates from a man between 18 and 29 years old with type 1 diabetes. Sequences were obtained from central memory CD4+ T cells from blood. The V gene is TRBV5-1, the J gene TRBJ2-3; 10 bases are shared with TRBD2. The CDR3 spells CASSPIERGGRDTQYF. CDR3 nucleotide sequence: TGCGCCAGCAGCCCAATCGAGCGGGGGGGCAGGGATACGCAGTATTTT.